The T cell receptor (beta chain) under discussion was sequenced for a study of blood T cell repertoires in COVID-19. Under the authors' procedure: Amplified reference gene primers provided the basis for estimating nucleated cell counts. TCRdb's copy holds only in-frame clones and misses some; the assay was immunoSEQ multiplex PCR. The DNA was the basis for D and trimming; V, J and clone size are from that table. The table shows 10,000 to 15,000 clones, with 71% occurring only once. Germline assignment: CDR1 SGHKS and CDR2 YYEKEE (reference sequence). The CDR3 totals 18 residues. With V trimmed by 3 bases and J by 4 bases, 14 bases remained unmatched.

The source is a man aged 55 to 70 with COVID-19, enrolled during active disease. Sequenced input: peripheral blood. The V and J genes are TRBV5-5 and TRBJ2-1; TRBD2 agrees at 9 bases. The CDR3 region is CASSWGSGREGRYNEQFF. DNA for the CDR3: TGTGCCAGCAGCTGGGGAAGTGGGCGGGAGGGCCGGTACAATGAGCAGTTCTTC.